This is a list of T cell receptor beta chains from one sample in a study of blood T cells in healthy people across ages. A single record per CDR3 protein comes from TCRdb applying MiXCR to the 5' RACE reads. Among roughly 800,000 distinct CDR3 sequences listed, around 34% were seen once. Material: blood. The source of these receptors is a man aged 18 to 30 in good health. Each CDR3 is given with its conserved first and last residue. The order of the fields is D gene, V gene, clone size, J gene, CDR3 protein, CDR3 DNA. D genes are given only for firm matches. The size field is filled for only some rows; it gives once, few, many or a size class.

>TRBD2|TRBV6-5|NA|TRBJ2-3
CASSRERGPTDTQYF
TGTGCCAGCAGTCGAGAGCGGGGGCCCACAGATACGCAGTATTTT
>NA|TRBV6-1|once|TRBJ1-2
CASSGRPGMTYGYTF
TGTGCCAGCAGTGGCCGACCGGGAATGACCTATGGCTACACCTTC
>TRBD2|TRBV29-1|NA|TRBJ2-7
CSVTGTSGPYEQYF
TGCAGCGTCACAGGGACTAGCGGTCCCTACGAGCAGTACTTC
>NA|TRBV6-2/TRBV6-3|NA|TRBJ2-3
CASSYVAAPTDTQYF
TGTGCCAGCAGTTACGTAGCGGCACCCACAGATACGCAGTATTTT
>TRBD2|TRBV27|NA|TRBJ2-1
CASSKARGMFERGQAYNEQFF
TGTGCCAGCAGTAAGGCCAGGGGAATGTTCGAGCGGGGGCAAGCCTACAATGAGCAGTTCTTC
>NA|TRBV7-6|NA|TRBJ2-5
CASSPLGGDETQYF
TGTGCCAGCAGCCCACTAGGGGGGGATGAGACCCAGTACTTC
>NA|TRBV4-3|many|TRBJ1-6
CASSQDPDTYNSPLHF
TGCGCCAGCAGCCAAGATCCCGACACCTATAATTCACCCCTCCACTTT
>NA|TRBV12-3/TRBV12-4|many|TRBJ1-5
CASSPSDTNQPQHF
TGTGCCAGCAGCCCAAGTGACACAAATCAGCCCCAGCATTTT
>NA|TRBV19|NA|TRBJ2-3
CASSIDKVQGTDTQYF
TGTGCCAGTAGTATAGATAAGGTTCAGGGAACAGATACGCAGTATTTT
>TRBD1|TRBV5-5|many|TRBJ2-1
CASFPQGAFVGDEQFF
TGTGCCAGCTTCCCGCAGGGGGCTTTTGTTGGGGATGAGCAGTTCTTC
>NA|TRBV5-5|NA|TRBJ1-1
CASSWDETPLVTAFF
TGTGCCAGCAGCTGGGATGAGACCCCCCTCGTGACAGCTTTCTTT
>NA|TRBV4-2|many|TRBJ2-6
CASSQEHSGANVLTF
TGTGCCAGCAGCCAGGAGCACAGTGGAGCCAACGTCCTGACTTTC
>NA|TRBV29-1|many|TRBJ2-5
CSAASPWSVRETQYF
TGCAGCGCTGCGTCACCATGGTCCGTGAGGGAGACCCAGTACTTC
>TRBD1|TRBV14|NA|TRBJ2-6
CAARQGSSGANVLTF
TGTGCCGCGAGACAGGGCTCGTCTGGGGCCAACGTCCTGACTTTC
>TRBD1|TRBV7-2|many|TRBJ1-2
CASSLVPGGNYGYTF
TGTGCCAGCAGCTTAGTTCCAGGGGGGAACTATGGCTACACCTTC
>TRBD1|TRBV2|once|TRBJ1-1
CASRGDRENTEAFF
TGTGCCAGCAGAGGAGACAGGGAGAACACTGAAGCTTTCTTT
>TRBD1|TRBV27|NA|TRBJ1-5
CASGRGQGPPGYSNQPQHF
TGTGCCAGCGGAAGAGGACAGGGGCCCCCCGGGTATAGCAATCAGCCCCAGCATTTT
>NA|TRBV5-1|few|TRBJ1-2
CASSLGAGDRYGYTF
TGCGCCAGCAGCTTGGGGGCAGGGGATCGCTATGGCTACACCTTC
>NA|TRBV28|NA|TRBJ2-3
CASRLKPSWVDATDTQYF
TGTGCCAGCAGATTGAAACCTAGCTGGGTTGACGCTACAGATACGCAGTATTTT
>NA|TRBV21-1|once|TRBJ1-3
CASSKERRGRGNTIYF
TGTGCCAGCAGCAAAGAGAGGAGGGGGCGTGGAAACACCATATATTTT
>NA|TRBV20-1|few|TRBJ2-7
CSARVPGSYEQYF
TGCAGTGCTAGAGTGCCAGGCTCCTACGAGCAGTACTTC
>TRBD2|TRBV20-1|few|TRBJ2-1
CSFAAGAYNEQFF
TGCAGCTTTGCAGCGGGGGCGTACAATGAGCAGTTCTTC
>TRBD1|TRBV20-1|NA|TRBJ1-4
CSALSRGGEPPEKLFF
TGCAGTGCCCTGAGCAGGGGGGGAGAGCCGCCCGAAAAACTGTTTTTT
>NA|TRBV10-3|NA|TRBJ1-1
CAISESKGVAEAFF
TGTGCCATCAGTGAGTCAAAAGGGGTTGCTGAAGCTTTCTTT
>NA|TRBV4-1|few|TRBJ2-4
CASSQDSGTQPFGAKNIQYF
TGCGCCAGCAGCCAAGATAGTGGCACCCAACCCTTCGGGGCCAAAAACATTCAGTACTTC
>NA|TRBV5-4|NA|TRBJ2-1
CASSLYGARNSYNEQFF
TGTGCCAGCAGCTTGTACGGGGCTCGGAACTCCTACAATGAGCAGTTCTTC